Given below is one T cell receptor (beta chain) in context. Its antigen is still unknown. Base qualities are not at hand, and no much larger clone is one base apart. These data originate in a study of siplizumab effects on memory and regulatory T cells (dated by TCRdb to 2018 to 2020). In terms of the full investigation: The study examined how the anti-CD2 antibody siplizumab affects alloreactive T-cell subsets in allogeneic mixed lymphocyte reactions built from human PBMCs. General conclusions and limits of the study: Because sequences at frequencies below about 10^-5 were poorly captured, only a minor fraction of alloreactive clones could be mapped back to unstimulated subsets. Greater diversity appeared to be present in unstimulated naive T cells than in memory T cells, and a substantial contribution to the alloresponse seemed to be made by naive cells. About 75-95% of proliferating CD4+ or CD8+ clones could not be given a naive or memory phenotype. The cumulative frequency of alloreactive sequences traceable to unstimulated CD4+ memory T cells was significantly reduced by siplizumab. Whether proliferating Tregs from siplizumab cultures were suppressive was not functionally confirmed. Among mappable alloreactive CD4+ clones, the Treg-derived fraction averaged approximately 69% with siplizumab versus around 27% in control reactions.

Sorted unstimulated T cells and proliferating T cells recovered from mixed lymphocyte reactions were subjected to TCRbeta CDR3 sequencing. Fresh whole blood from roughly ten HLA-typed healthy donors was used to isolate PBMCs. The library was obtained by the immunoSEQ multiplex PCR assay. Each sample had 10^5 or so TCR templates assayed by the deep sequencing platform. Genomic DNA extracted from sorted T cells was used for TCRbeta CDR3 sequencing. For the original study's pipeline: The R programming language was used for clonal analysis of the TCRbeta CDR3 data. Alloreactive CD4+ and CD8+ clones were defined by comparing unstimulated samples with post-reaction CFSE-low samples. Regulatory or non-regulatory origin was assigned to alloreactive CD4+ clones by matching of sequences to sorted unstimulated Treg and non-Treg repertoires. What TCRdb holds here is the immuneACCESS table cut down to in-frame rearrangements. Part of the clones is not present; checked against another copy, under half of the missing clones reflect an unresolved V gene, and the others are unexplained. That table gives V, J and clone size, and the DNA gave D and trimming. In all, the sample holds fewer than 85,000 clones, and 95% of those were seen once. Roughly 18% of the sample is taken by the ten largest.

In the germline V gene, CDR1 corresponds to SGDLS and CDR2 to YYNGEE. V and J are truncated by 3 bases and 2 bases respectively, leaving an intervening sequence of 14 bases. The CDR3, from cysteine to phenylalanine, totals 15 residues. The sequence is cut down to CDR3 DNA, 45 bases in frame from base 1. Sequences were obtained from CD8+ T cells sorted from blood. Recombination joined TRBV9 with TRBJ1-1; no D segment can be confidently identified. The TCR originated in a human donor in good health. The nucleotides are TGTGCCAGCAGCGACCCTCGGGCAGACAACACTGAAGCTTTCTTT. The resulting protein is CASSDPRADNTEAFF.